The sequence of this T cell receptor (beta chain) was determined in a study of blood T cells in healthy people across ages. It was with a sample-barcoded 5' primer and a J-beta primer mix that a second PCR of roughly 7 to 12 cycles was run. TCRdb reanalysed the 5' RACE reads using MiXCR and keeps one entry per CDR3 protein. The sample comprises hundreds of thousands of distinct CDR3 sequences, about 42% of which are singletons, and 15% to 25% rests with the top ten. The CDR3 extends over 14 amino acids. Trimming shortened V by 1 base and J by 0 bases, and 7 bases separated the two germline ends. Per germline, CDR1 SGHTA and CDR2 FQGNSA. This clonotype has at least ten counts. Every sample had a minimum of 6 million PBMCs isolated.

The sequence came from a man aged 55 to 70 in good health. V is TRBV7-2 and J is TRBJ2-7, with D unclear. The sequenced sample was blood. CDR3 sequence reads: CASSLDSSSYEQYF. The CDR3, as DNA: TGTGCCAGCAGCTTAGACAGTAGCTCCTACGAGCAGTACTTC. Combining the CDR3 with reference TRBV7-2 and TRBJ2-7 gives the whole variable domain GAGVSQSPSNKVTEKGKDVELRCDPISGHTALYWYRQSLGQGLEFLIYFQGNSAPDKSGLPSDRFSAERTGGSVSTLTIQRTQQEDSAVYLCASSLDSSSYEQYFGPGTRLTVT.